These 22 T cell receptor beta chains share one sample of origin, sequenced in a study of blood T cell repertoires in COVID-19. Assay used: immunoSEQ multiplex PCR; TCRdb lists only in-frame clones, some missing. Among roughly 450,000 clones, about 90% were seen once, and the ten largest hold roughly 0.66%. Sequenced sample: PBMCs or T cells enriched from blood (not recorded which). The receptors here all came from a man aged 18 to 35 who had recovered from COVID-19.

This clone was detected only once. This chain uses TRBV11-2 with TRBJ1-1; TRBD1 is a possible D gene (6 bases). This CDR3 spans 16 amino acids. V lost 5 bases to trimming and J lost 5 bases, with 21 bases between them. Germline V gene lookup returns CDR1 SGHAT and CDR2 FQNNGV. The CDR3 loop is CASSPGGGGRGTEAFF. Here the CDR3 DNA reads TGTGCCAGCAGCCCGGGGGGAGGGGGGCGCGGGACTGAAGCTTTCTTT.

The chain joins TRBV10-3 to TRBJ1-2, with 7 positions matching TRBD1. The CDR3 extends over 14 amino acids. Trimming removed 6 bases from V and 4 bases from J; junction bases left unmatched: 8. The V gene's germline CDR1 is ENHRY and CDR2 SYGVKD. CDR3 sequence reads: CAIRDGTDVYGYTF. The DNA for the CDR3 is TGTGCCATCAGAGACGGGACAGACGTCTATGGCTACACCTTC.

The DNA for the CDR3 is TGTGCCAGTAGTATACCGGGGTCCACCGGGGAGCTGTTTTTT. Its protein product is CASSIPGSTGELFF. This chain links TRBV19 with TRBJ2-2, with D perhaps TRBD2 (5 bases). Trimming took off 2 bases at V and 4 bases at J, with 8 bases between the two ends. The CDR3 has 14 amino acids. Looked up from germline, CDR1 is LNHDA and CDR2 is SQIVND (reference sequence).

This chain links TRBV19 with TRBJ1-2; D remains unclear. This CDR3 is 14 amino acids long. Trimming left V 3 bases short and J 7 bases short, with 15 bases between. Per germline, CDR1 LNHDA and CDR2 SQIVND (reference sequence). The CDR3 DNA reads as TGTGCCAGTAGTATCGGACTGGGGTTAAGTGGCTACACCTTC. This codes for CASSIGLGLSGYTF.

This chain connects TRBV30 to TRBJ1-4; perhaps TRBD1 as D (5 bases). Germline V gene sequence: CDR1 GTSNPN, CDR2 SVGIG (reference sequence). The CDR3 is 14 amino acids. The V and J ends lost 2 bases and 9 bases respectively, with 16 bases between them. The CDR3 is CAWSPGSTEKKLFF. The CDR3 nucleotides read TGTGCCTGGAGTCCAGGGTCTACGGAAAAAAAACTGTTTTTT.

This chain joins TRBV4-1 and TRBJ1-2; 7 bases agree with TRBD1. J gave up 8 bases and V 1 base, and 7 bases lay outside the gene matches. The CDR3 has 14 amino acids. The germline V gene has CDR1 MGHRA and CDR2 YSYEKL. In nucleotides, the CDR3 is TGCGCCAGCAGCCAAGTTCATACAGGGGTCGGCTACACCTTC. It codes for CASSQVHTGVGYTF.

The rearrangement joins TRBV5-1 to TRBJ1-3; D is perhaps TRBD1 (6 bases). Looked up from germline, CDR1 is SGHRS and CDR2 is YFSETQ. The CDR3 is 13 amino acids. Trimming shortened V by 4 bases and J by 4 bases, and 9 bases separated the two germline ends. CDR3 in amino acids: CASSLDRGNTIYF. The DNA for the CDR3 is TGCGCCAGCAGCCTAGACAGGGGAAACACCATATATTTT.

The J gene is TRBJ1-2, the V gene TRBV7-2, with 10 positions matching TRBD1. The CDR3 is 18 residues long. Losses at the gene ends were 5 bases for V and 4 bases for J; bases not matched to a gene: 16. Germline V gene lookup returns CDR1 SGHTA and CDR2 FQGNSA. This CDR3 reads CASSPLLGQGEGLYGYTF. The DNA of the CDR3 is TGTGCCAGCAGCCCGTTATTAGGACAGGGGGAAGGCCTCTATGGCTACACCTTC.

The rearrangement joins TRBV7-2 to TRBJ2-1, with a possible D match to TRBD2 (5 bases). CDR3 length equals 12 residues. The germline V gene has CDR1 SGHTA and CDR2 FQGNSA. V was trimmed by 5 bases and J by 7 bases, leaving 9 bases between them. As DNA, the CDR3 is TGTGCCAGCAGCGGAGGAAGAAATGAGCAGTTCTTC. Protein product: CASSGGRNEQFF.

V and J are TRBV30 and TRBJ2-1; no firm D call. V was shortened by 0 bases and J by 6 bases, with 6 bases between the two germline ends. CDR1 and CDR2 (germline): GTSNPN, SVGIG (reference sequence). The CDR3 totals 12 residues. CDR3 in amino acids: CAWSVQVNEQFF. CDR3 nucleotides: TGTGCCTGGAGTGTACAAGTCAATGAGCAGTTCTTC.

The CDR3 DNA follows: TGTGCCAGCAGTTTCCGTGGTCTGGGGGCGGAGCTCTACAATGAGCAGTTCTTC. Translating it yields CASSFRGLGAELYNEQFF. J is TRBJ2-1 and V is TRBV28, with D possibly being TRBD1 (6 bases). Germline CDR1 is MDHEN and CDR2 is SYDVKM. CDR3 length: 18 amino acids. V lost 3 bases and J 3 bases, leaving 21 bases between the germline ends.

The chain has TRBV4-1 and TRBJ2-5; 7 bases are shared with TRBD1. The germline V gene has CDR1 MGHRA and CDR2 YSYEKL. The CDR3 spans 15 residues. Germline trimming cut 4 bases from V and 5 bases from J; bases unmatched to any gene: 10. CDR3 sequence reads: CASSPETGTWETQYF. DNA for the CDR3: TGCGCCAGCAGCCCCGAGACAGGGACGTGGGAGACCCAGTACTTC.

In the case of this clone: The sample holds other DNA sequences that translate to the same CDR3. This chain links TRBV11-2 with TRBJ2-1, with TRBD2 matching 7 bases. Germline V gene data show CDR1 as SGHAT and CDR2 as FQNNGV. The CDR3 is 15 amino acids. V lost 2 bases, J lost 4 bases, and 5 bases stayed unmatched. The CDR3: CASSLRLAVYNEQFF. CDR3 bases: TGTGCCAGCAGCTTAAGGCTAGCGGTGTACAATGAGCAGTTCTTC.

The gene calls are TRBV19 and TRBJ2-3, with D unclear. Germline V gene sequence: CDR1 LNHDA, CDR2 SQIVND (reference sequence). V was clipped by 7 bases and J by 1 base, with 12 bases between them. This CDR3 region has 14 residues. CDR3 amino acids: CASKHLGGTDTQYF. Here the CDR3 DNA reads TGTGCCAGTAAACATCTAGGCGGCACAGATACGCAGTATTTT.

This chain links TRBV27 with TRBJ1-5, with no clear D. The CDR3 sequence is 16 residues long. Deletions cut 5 bases from V and 3 bases from J, with 17 bases between. Germline V gene sequence: CDR1 MNHEY, CDR2 SMNVEV (reference sequence). The CDR3, as DNA: TGTGCCAGCAGTGCGACTCCCCCTGTGAACAATCAGCCCCAGCATTTT. Translation gives CASSATPPVNNQPQHF.

The V and J genes are TRBV7-9 and TRBJ1-1, with D perhaps TRBD1 (6 bases). Germline values: CDR1 SEHNR, CDR2 FQNEAQ (reference sequence). This CDR3 is built from 12 residues. Trimming removed 1 base at V and 9 bases at J, with 9 bases between. The CDR3 loop reads CASSLEDSQAFF. The CDR3 region has the DNA TGTGCCAGCAGCTTAGAGGACAGTCAAGCTTTCTTT.

The chain links TRBV5-4 to TRBJ1-4, with a weak D call TRBD1 (6 bases). CDR1 and CDR2 from the germline V gene are SGHNT and YYREEE (reference sequence). CDR3 length: 13 amino acids. Trimming removed 4 bases from V and 10 bases from J, with 14 bases in between. The CDR3 protein is CASSDRDKGKLFF. As DNA, the CDR3 is TGTGCCAGCAGCGACCGGGACAAGGGAAAACTGTTTTTT.

This chain links TRBV7-2 with TRBJ1-5; D possibly corresponds to TRBD1 (5 bases). V lost 5 bases and J lost 4, with 12 bases in between. CDR3 length: 14 amino acids. Germline lookup yields CDR1 SGHTA and CDR2 FQGNSA. The CDR3 region has the DNA TGTGCCAGCAGCCCGCCGGGGGGGAATCAGCCCCAGCATTTT. Translating it yields CASSPPGGNQPQHF.

CDR3 region: CASSPLGTSAGELFF. CDR3 in DNA: TGTGCCAGCAGCCCGTTAGGGACTAGCGCCGGGGAGCTGTTTTTT. The chain employs TRBV7-3 and TRBJ2-2, with 10 bases lining up with TRBD2. The germline gives CDR1 SGHTA, CDR2 FQGTGA. The CDR3 length is 15 residues. V lost 5 bases to trimming and J lost 6 bases; unmatched junction nucleotides: 6. Full variable domain (rest looked up from reference TRBV7-3 and TRBJ2-2): GAGVSQTPSNKVTEKGKYVELRCDPISGHTALYWYRQSLGQGPEFLIYFQGTGAADDSGLPNDRFFAVRPEGSVSTLKIQRTERGDSAVYLCASSPLGTSAGELFFGEGSRLTVL.

This chain links TRBV7-8 with TRBJ2-7; a possible D gene is TRBD1 (5 bases). The CDR3 spans 13 residues. CDR1 is SGHVS and CDR2 is FQNEAQ in the germline V gene. The V end lost 3 bases, the J end lost 1 base, and 7 bases lay between the germline ends. CDR3 bases: TGTGCCAGCAGCTTTACAGGATCCTACGAGCAGTACTTC. Protein: CASSFTGSYEQYF.

The V gene is TRBV30, the J gene TRBJ1-4, with D maybe TRBD1 (5 bases). V was cut by 3 bases and J by 10 bases, with 21 bases left in between. In germline, CDR1 is GTSNPN, CDR2 SVGIG (reference sequence). CDR3 length: 15 residues. The CDR3 sequence is CAWSRLGSGDSKLFF. The CDR3 region has the DNA TGTGCCTGGAGCCGCCTGGGTAGTGGGGACTCAAAACTGTTTTTT. The variable domain in full, completed from reference TRBV30 and TRBJ1-4, reads SQTIHQWPATLVQPVGSPLSLECTVEGTSNPNLYWYRQAAGRGLQLLFYSVGIGQISSEVPQNLSASRPQDRQFILSSKKLLLSDSGFYLCAWSRLGSGDSKLFFGSGTQLSVL.

V is TRBV11-2 and J is TRBJ1-6, with D hard to call. Trimming pared 1 base from V and 8 bases from J, leaving 9 bases between. Germline loops: CDR1 SGHAT, CDR2 FQNNGV. The CDR3 sequence is 14 residues long. CDR3 loop: CASSLGRGDSPLHF. The CDR3 DNA reads as TGTGCCAGCAGCTTAGGGCGAGGAGATTCACCCCTCCACTTT.